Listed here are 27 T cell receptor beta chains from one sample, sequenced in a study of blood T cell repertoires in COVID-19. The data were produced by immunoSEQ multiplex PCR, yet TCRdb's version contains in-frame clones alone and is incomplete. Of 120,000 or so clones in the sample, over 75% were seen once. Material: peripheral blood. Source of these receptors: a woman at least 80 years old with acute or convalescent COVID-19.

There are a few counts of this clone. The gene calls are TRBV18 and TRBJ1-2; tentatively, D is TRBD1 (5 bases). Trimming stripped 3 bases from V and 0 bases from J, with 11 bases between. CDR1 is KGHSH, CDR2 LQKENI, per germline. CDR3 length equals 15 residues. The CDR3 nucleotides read TGTGCCAGCTCACCCACGGGGGGACCTAACTATGGCTACACCTTC. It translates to CASSPTGGPNYGYTF.

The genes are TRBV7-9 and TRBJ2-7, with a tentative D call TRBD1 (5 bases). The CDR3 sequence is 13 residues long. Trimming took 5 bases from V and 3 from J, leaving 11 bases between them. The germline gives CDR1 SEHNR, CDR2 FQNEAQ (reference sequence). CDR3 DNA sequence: TGTGCCAGCAGCAAAACAGACAGCTACGAGCAGTACGTC. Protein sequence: CASSKTDSYEQYV.

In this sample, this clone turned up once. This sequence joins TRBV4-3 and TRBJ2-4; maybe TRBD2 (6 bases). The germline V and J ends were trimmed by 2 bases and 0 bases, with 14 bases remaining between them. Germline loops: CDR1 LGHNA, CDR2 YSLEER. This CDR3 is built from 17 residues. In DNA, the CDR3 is TGCGCCAGCAGCCAATCGACACCGGGGGTAGCCAAAAACATTCAGTACTTC. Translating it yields CASSQSTPGVAKNIQYF.

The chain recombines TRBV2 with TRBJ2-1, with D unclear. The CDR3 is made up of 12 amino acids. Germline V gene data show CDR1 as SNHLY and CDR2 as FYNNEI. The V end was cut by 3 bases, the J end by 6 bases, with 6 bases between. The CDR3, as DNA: TGTGCCAGCAGTGACGCCGGCAATGAGCAGTTCTTC. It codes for CASSDAGNEQFF.

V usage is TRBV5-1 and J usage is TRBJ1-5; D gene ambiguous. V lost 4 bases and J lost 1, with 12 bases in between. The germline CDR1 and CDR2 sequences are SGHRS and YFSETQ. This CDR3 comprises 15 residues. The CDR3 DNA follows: TGCGCCAGCAGCCCGGACTCCCCCAGCAATCAGCCCCAGCATTTT. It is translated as CASSPDSPSNQPQHF.

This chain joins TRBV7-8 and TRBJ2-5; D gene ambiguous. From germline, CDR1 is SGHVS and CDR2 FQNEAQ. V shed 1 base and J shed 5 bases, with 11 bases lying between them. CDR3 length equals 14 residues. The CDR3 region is CASSLVAGSETQYF. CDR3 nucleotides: TGTGCCAGCAGCTTAGTTGCAGGATCGGAGACCCAGTACTTC.

This CDR3 reads CASSSYSKQGTGELFF. The CDR3, as DNA: TGTGCCAGCTCATCCTACTCGAAACAGGGTACCGGGGAGCTGTTTTTT. The rearrangement joins TRBV18 to TRBJ2-2; D is possibly TRBD1 (6 bases). Germline V gives CDR1 KGHSH, CDR2 LQKENI. The CDR3 covers 16 residues. The V end was cut by 5 bases, the J end by 5 bases, with 18 bases between.

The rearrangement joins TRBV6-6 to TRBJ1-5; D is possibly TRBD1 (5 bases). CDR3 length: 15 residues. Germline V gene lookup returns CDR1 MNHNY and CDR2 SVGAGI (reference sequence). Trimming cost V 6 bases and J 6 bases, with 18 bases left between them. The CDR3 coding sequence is TGTGCCAGCAGGCCTGAAGGGGCGCGAGGTCAGCCCCAGCATTTT. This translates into CASRPEGARGQPQHF.

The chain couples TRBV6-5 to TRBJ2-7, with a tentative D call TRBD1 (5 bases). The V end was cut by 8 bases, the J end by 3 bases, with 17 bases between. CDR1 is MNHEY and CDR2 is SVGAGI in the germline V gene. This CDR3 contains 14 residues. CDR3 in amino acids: CASWTAGPDYEQYV. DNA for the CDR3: TGTGCCAGCTGGACGGCAGGGCCCGACTACGAGCAGTACGTC.

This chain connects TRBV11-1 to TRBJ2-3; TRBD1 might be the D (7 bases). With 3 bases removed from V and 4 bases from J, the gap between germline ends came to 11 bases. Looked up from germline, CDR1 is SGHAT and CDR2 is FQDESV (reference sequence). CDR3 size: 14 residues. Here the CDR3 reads CASSFRGAADTQYF. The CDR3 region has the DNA TGTGCCAGCAGCTTCAGGGGGGCCGCAGATACGCAGTATTTT.

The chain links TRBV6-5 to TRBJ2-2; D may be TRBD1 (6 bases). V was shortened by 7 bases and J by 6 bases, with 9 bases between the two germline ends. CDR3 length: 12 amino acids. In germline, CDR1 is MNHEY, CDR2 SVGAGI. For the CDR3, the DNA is TGTGCCAGCAATTCAGGGGCCGGGGAGCTGTTTTTT. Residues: CASNSGAGELFF.

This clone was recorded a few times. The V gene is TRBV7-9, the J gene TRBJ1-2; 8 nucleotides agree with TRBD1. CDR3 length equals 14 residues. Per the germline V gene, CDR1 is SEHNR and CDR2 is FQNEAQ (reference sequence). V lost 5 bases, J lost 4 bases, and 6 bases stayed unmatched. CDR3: CASSLGQGAYGYTF. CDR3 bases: TGTGCCAGCAGCCTTGGACAGGGAGCCTATGGCTACACCTTC. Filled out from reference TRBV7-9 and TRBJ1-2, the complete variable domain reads DTGVSQNPRHKITKRGQNVTFRCDPISEHNRLYWYRQTLGQGPEFLTYFQNEAQLEKSRLLSDRFSAERPKGSFSTLEIQRTEQGDSAMYLCASSLGQGAYGYTFGSGTRLTVV.

The CDR3 nucleotides read TGCGCCAGCAGCCAAGGATGGGACAGGGGATGGGGCACTGAAGCTTTCTTT. Translation: CASSQGWDRGWGTEAFF. This rearrangement joins TRBV4-3 to TRBJ1-1; the match to TRBD1 covers 10 bases. After removal of 1 base from V and 4 bases from J, the junction contained 9 bases not matched to a gene. The CDR3 runs to 17 residues. Germline V gene sequence: CDR1 LGHNA, CDR2 YSLEER.

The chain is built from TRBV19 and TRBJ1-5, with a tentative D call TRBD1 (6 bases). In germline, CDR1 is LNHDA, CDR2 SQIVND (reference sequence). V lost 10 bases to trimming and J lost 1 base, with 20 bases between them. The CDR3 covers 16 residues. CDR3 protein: CATRGPFSRSNQPQHF. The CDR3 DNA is TGTGCCACCAGGGGACCGTTTAGTCGGAGCAATCAGCCCCAGCATTTT. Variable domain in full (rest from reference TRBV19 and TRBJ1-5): DGGITQSPKYLFRKEGQNVTLSCEQNLNHDAMYWYRQDPGQGLRLIYYSQIVNDFQKGDIAEGYSVSREKKESFPLTVTSAQKNPTAFYLCATRGPFSRSNQPQHFGDGTRLSIL.

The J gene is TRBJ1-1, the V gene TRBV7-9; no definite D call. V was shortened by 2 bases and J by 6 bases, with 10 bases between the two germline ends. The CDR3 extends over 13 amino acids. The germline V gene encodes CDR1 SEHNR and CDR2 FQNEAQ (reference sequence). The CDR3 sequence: CASSLQEISEAFF. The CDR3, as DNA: TGTGCCAGCAGCTTACAAGAGATTTCTGAAGCTTTCTTT. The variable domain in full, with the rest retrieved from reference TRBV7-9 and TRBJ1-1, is DTGVSQNPRHKITKRGQNVTFRCDPISEHNRLYWYRQTLGQGPEFLTYFQNEAQLEKSRLLSDRFSAERPKGSFSTLEIQRTEQGDSAMYLCASSLQEISEAFFGQGTRLTVV.

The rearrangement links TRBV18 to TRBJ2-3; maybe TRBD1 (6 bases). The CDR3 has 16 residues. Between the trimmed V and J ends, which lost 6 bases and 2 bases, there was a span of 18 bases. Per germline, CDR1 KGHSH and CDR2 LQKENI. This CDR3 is CASSATGFSSTDTQYF. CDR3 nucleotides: TGTGCCAGCTCGGCTACAGGGTTCTCTTCCACAGATACGCAGTATTTT. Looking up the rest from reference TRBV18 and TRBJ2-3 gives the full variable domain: NAGVMQNPRHLVRRRGQEARLRCSPMKGHSHVYWYRQLPEEGLKFMVYLQKENIIDESGMPKERFSAEFPKEGPSILRIQQVVRGDSAAYFCASSATGFSSTDTQYFGPGTRLTVL.

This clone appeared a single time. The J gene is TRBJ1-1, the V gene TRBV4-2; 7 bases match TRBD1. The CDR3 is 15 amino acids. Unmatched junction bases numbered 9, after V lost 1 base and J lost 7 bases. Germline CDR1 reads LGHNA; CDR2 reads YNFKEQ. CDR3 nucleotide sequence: TGTGCCAGCAGCCAAGCCGCCTCGACAGGGCTTGAAGCTTTCTTT. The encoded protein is CASSQAASTGLEAFF.

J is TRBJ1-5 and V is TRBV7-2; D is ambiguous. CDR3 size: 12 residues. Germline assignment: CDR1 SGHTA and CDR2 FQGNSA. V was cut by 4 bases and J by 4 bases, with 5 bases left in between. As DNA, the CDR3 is TGTGCCAGCAGCTCCTTTAATCAGCCCCAGCATTTT. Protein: CASSSFNQPQHF.

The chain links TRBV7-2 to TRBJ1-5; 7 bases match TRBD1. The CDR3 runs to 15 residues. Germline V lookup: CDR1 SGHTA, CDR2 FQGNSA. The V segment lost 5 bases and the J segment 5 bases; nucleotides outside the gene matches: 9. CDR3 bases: TGTGCCAGCAGCCCCGACAGGGTGTCCCATCAGCCCCAGCATTTT. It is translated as CASSPDRVSHQPQHF.

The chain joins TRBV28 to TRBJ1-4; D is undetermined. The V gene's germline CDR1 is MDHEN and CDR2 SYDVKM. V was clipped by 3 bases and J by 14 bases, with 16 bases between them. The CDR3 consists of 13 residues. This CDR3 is CASSFPGGQALFF. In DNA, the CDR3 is TGTGCCAGCAGTTTCCCCGGAGGGCAAGCGCTGTTTTTT.

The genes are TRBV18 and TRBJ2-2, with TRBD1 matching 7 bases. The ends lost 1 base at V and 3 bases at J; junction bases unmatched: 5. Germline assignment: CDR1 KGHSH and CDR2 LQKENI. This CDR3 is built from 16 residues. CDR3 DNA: TGTGCCAGCTCACCACTTGGGGACAGTTACACCGGGGAGCTGTTTTTT. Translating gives CASSPLGDSYTGELFF.

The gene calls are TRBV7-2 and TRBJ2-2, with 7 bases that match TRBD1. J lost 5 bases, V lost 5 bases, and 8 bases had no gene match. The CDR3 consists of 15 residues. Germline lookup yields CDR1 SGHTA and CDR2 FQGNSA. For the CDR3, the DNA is TGTGCCAGCAGCCAACAGGGGCTCGGGACCGGGGAGCTGTTTTTT. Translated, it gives CASSQQGLGTGELFF.

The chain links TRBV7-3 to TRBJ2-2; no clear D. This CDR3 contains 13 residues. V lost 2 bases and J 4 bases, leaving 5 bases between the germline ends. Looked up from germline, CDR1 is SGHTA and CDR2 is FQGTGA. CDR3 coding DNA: TGTGCCAGCAGCTTACAGTCCACCGGGGAGCTGTTTTTT. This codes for CASSLQSTGELFF.

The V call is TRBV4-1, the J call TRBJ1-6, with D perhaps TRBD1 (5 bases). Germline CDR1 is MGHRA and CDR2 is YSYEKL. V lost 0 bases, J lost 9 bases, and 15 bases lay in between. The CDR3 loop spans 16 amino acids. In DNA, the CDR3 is TGCGCCAGCAGCCAAGAAGGGTCGGGGGTTGGTTCACCCCTCCACTTT. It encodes CASSQEGSGVGSPLHF.

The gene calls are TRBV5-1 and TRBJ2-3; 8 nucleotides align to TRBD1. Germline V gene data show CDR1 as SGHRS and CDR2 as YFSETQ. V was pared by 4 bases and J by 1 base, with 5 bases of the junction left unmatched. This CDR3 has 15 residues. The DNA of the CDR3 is TGCGCCAGCAGCGATCCGGGACAGGGCACAGATACGCAGTATTTT. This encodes CASSDPGQGTDTQYF.

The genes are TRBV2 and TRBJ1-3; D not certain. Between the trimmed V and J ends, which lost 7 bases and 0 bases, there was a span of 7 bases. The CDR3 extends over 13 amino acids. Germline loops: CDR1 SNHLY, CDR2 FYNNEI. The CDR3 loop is CASIQDSGNTIYF. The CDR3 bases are TGTGCCAGCATCCAGGACTCTGGAAACACCATATATTTT.

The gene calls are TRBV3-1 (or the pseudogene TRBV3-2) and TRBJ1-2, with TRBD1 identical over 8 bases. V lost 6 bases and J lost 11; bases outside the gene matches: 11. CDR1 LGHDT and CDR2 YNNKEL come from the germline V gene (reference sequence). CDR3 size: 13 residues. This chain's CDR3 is CASRYKGTGFYTF. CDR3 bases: TGTGCCAGCAGGTACAAAGGGACAGGTTTTTACACCTTC.